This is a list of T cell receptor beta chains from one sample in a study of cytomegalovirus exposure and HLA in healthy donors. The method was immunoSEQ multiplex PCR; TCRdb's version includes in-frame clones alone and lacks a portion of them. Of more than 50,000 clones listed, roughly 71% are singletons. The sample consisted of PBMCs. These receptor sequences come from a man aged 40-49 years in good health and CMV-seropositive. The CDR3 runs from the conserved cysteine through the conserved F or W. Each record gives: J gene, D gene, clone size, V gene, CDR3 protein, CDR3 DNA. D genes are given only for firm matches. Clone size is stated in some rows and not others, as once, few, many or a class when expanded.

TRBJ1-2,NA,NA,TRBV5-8,CASSLDPEGYGYTF,TGTGCCAGCAGCTTGGATCCTGAGGGCTATGGCTACACCTTC
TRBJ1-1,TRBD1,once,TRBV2,CARAPDRKNTEAFF,TGTGCCAGAGCACCGGACAGGAAGAACACTGAAGCTTTCTTT
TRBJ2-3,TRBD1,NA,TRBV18,CASSPPSGGGFRTQYF,TGTGCCAGCTCACCACCGTCAGGGGGCGGTTTCCGTACGCAGTATTTT
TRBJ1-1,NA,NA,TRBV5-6,CASSWGQLNTEAFF,TGTGCCAGCAGCTGGGGACAACTGAACACTGAAGCTTTCTTT
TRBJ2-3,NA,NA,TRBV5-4,CASSPKGGVTDTQYF,TGTGCCAGCAGCCCCAAGGGGGGGGTCACAGATACGCAGTATTTT
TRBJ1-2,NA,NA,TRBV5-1,CASSLSGGNGYGYTF,TGCGCCAGCAGCTTGAGCGGGGGGAATGGGTATGGCTACACCTTC
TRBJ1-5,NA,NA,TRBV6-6,CASVREPGYGNQPQHF,TGTGCCAGCGTACGGGAGCCAGGCTATGGCAATCAGCCCCAGCATTTT
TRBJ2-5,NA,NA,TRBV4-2,CASSQDQGQETQYF,TGTGCCAGCAGCCAAGACCAGGGTCAAGAGACCCAGTACTTC
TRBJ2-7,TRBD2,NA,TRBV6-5,CASSWTSGASYEQYF,TGTGCCAGCAGTTGGACTAGCGGGGCCTCCTACGAGCAGTACTTC
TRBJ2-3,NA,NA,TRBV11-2,CASSLGSGLRSTDTQYF,TGTGCCAGCAGCTTAGGCTCTGGACTCCGGTCCACAGATACGCAGTATTTT
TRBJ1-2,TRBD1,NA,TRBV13,CASSYTGALRTSNYGYTF,TGTGCCAGCAGTTATACAGGGGCCCTTAGAACTTCTAACTATGGCTACACCTTC
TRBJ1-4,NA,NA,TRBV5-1,CASSLGAGEEKLFF,TGCGCCAGCAGCTTGGGGGCAGGGGAAGAAAAACTGTTTTTT
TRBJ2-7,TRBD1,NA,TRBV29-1,CSVGPGTGSDEQYF,TGCAGCGTTGGACCCGGGACAGGGAGCGACGAGCAGTACTTC
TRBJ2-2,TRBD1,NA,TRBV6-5,CASRAGTENTGELFF,TGTGCCAGCAGGGCCGGGACAGAGAACACCGGGGAGCTGTTTTTT
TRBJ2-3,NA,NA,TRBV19,CASKGTGVGTDTQYF,TGTGCCAGTAAGGGAACGGGGGTTGGCACAGATACGCAGTATTTT
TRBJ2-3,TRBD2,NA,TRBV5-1,CASSSTSGGGDTQYF,TGCGCCAGCAGCTCGACTAGCGGGGGTGGAGATACGCAGTATTTT
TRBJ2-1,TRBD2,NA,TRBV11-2,CASRESGGANNEQFF,TGTGCCAGCAGGGAGAGCGGGGGGGCCAACAATGAGCAGTTCTTC
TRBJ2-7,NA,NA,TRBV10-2,CASSVAGASYEQYF,TGCGCCAGCAGTGTTGCAGGGGCCTCCTACGAGCAGTACTTC
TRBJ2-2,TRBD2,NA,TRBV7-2,CASSRLAGGANTGELFF,TGTGCCAGCAGCCGACTAGCGGGGGGGGCGAACACCGGGGAGCTGTTTTTT